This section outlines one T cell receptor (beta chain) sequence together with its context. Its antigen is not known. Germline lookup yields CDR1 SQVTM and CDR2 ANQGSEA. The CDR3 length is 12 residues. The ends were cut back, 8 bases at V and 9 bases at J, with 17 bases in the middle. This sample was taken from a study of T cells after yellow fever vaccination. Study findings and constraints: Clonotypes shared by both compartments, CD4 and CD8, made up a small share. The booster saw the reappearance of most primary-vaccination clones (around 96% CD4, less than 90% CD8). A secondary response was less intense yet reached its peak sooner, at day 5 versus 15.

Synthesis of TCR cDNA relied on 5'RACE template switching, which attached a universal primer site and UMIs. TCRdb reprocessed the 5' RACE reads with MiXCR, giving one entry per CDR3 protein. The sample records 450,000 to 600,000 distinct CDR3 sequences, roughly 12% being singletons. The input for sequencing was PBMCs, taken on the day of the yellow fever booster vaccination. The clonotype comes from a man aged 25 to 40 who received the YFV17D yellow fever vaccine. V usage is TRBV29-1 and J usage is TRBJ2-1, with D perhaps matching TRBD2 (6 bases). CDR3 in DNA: TGCAGCTCCAGCGGGCAGCTACGTGAGCAGTTCTTC. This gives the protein CSSSGQLREQFF.